The next 29 T cell receptor beta chains were all read from a single sample in a study of identical twins. TCRdb ran MiXCR on the 5' RACE reads and lists one entry per CDR3 protein. Of some 560,000 distinct CDR3 sequences in the sample, just under 10% were seen once. These same records also appear under a second study, on yellow fever vaccine responses in identical twins.

The sample taken for sequencing was PBMCs. These receptors were obtained from a woman under 30 in good health.

The rearrangement joins TRBV20-1 to TRBJ2-7, with D tentatively TRBD1 (5 bases). This CDR3 contains 13 residues. V lost 7 bases and J lost 5, with 18 bases in between. Germline CDR1 and CDR2: DFQATT and SNEGSKA (reference sequence). The CDR3 DNA is TGCAGTGTTAATAGGCCAGGGCACCACGAGCAGTACTTC. It specifies CSVNRPGHHEQYF.

This chain joins TRBV3-1 and TRBJ2-5; TRBD2 matches 9 bases. Germline V lookup: CDR1 LGHDT, CDR2 YNNKEL (reference sequence). The CDR3 contains 17 residues. V shed 4 bases, J shed 5 bases, and the junction held 14 bases outside the gene matches. The CDR3, as DNA: TGTGCCAGCAGCCCCAAGAGCCCGCGGGGGGGCGAGGAGACCCAGTACTTC. It codes for CASSPKSPRGGEETQYF.

The V and J genes are TRBV5-1 and TRBJ1-1; no firm D call. In germline, CDR1 is SGHRS, CDR2 YFSETQ. The CDR3 has 15 residues. Trimming pared 0 bases from V and 0 bases from J, leaving 9 bases between. CDR3 DNA: TGCGCCAGCAGCTTGGCGGCAGCAATGAACACTGAAGCTTTCTTT. It codes for CASSLAAAMNTEAFF. The full variable domain, completed using reference TRBV5-1 and TRBJ1-1, is KAGVTQTPRYLIKTRGQQVTLSCSPISGHRSVSWYQQTPGQGLQFLFEYFSETQRNKGNFPGRFSGRQFSNSRSEMNVSTLELGDSALYLCASSLAAAMNTEAFFGQGTRLTVV.

This clonotype was detected ten times or more. This chain connects TRBV7-3 to TRBJ1-1, with D unclear. Trimming took off 6 bases at V and 3 bases at J, with 14 bases between the two ends. Germline CDR1 is SGHTA and CDR2 is FQGTGA. The CDR3 contains 14 residues. The CDR3 DNA sequence: TGTGCCAGCAGTCTTTTGGGTGGGGACACTGAAGCTTTCTTT. This translates into CASSLLGGDTEAFF.

The chain has TRBV5-5 and TRBJ2-3; D is uncertain. This CDR3 is 13 amino acids long. Trimming took off 4 bases at V and 9 bases at J, with 15 bases between the two ends. Germline V gene lookup returns CDR1 SGHKS and CDR2 YYEKEE (reference sequence). CDR3 nucleotide sequence: TGTGCCAGCAGCCCGACCGACCCGGCCACGCAGTATTTT. It yields the protein CASSPTDPATQYF.

The rearrangement joins TRBV3-1 to TRBJ2-1; 9 nucleotides line up with TRBD2. CDR3 length equals 14 residues. V shed 5 bases and J 4 bases; nucleotides not matched to a gene: 3. Germline V gives CDR1 LGHDT, CDR2 YNNKEL (reference sequence). The CDR3 DNA reads as TGTGCCAGCAGCGGACTAGCGCCATACAATGAGCAGTTCTTC. Encoded protein: CASSGLAPYNEQFF.

The chain employs TRBV4-1 and TRBJ2-7, with 8 bases aligning to TRBD1. Germline CDR1 and CDR2: MGHRA and YSYEKL. With V trimmed by 3 bases and J by 3 bases, 4 bases remained unmatched. The CDR3 has 14 residues. DNA of the CDR3: TGCGCCAGCAGCCAGAACAGGGGGATCTACGAGCAGTACTTC. This encodes CASSQNRGIYEQYF.

There are many counts of this clonotype. The V and J genes are TRBV7-9 and TRBJ2-2; D call uncertain. The V gene lost 5 bases and the J gene lost 4 bases, with 8 bases spanning the gap. There are 13 residues in the CDR3. The V gene's germline CDR1 is SEHNR and CDR2 FQNEAQ (reference sequence). DNA of the CDR3: TGTGCCAGCAGCACGGAAGTCACCGGGGAGCTGTTTTTT. Translated: CASSTEVTGELFF.

The gene calls are TRBV11-2 and TRBJ2-1, with TRBD2 matching 10 bases. Germline trimming cut 6 bases from V and 12 bases from J; bases unmatched to any gene: 5. This CDR3 has 12 residues. Per germline, CDR1 SGHAT and CDR2 FQNNGV. CDR3 nucleotides: TGTGCCAGCAGAGAAACTAGCGGGGTGCAGTTCTTC. Its translation is CASRETSGVQFF.

The chain has TRBV2 and TRBJ1-5; perhaps TRBD1 as D (6 bases). V shed 6 bases and J shed 1 base, with 10 bases lying between them. The V gene's germline CDR1 is SNHLY and CDR2 FYNNEI. The CDR3 loop spans 14 amino acids. The CDR3 region is CASRIGQSNQPQHF. In DNA, the CDR3 is TGTGCCAGCAGGATAGGACAGAGCAATCAGCCCCAGCATTTT.

This rearrangement joins TRBV3-1 to TRBJ2-3, with TRBD2 matching 8 bases. The CDR3 runs to 18 residues. The V segment lost 2 bases and the J segment 5 bases; nucleotides outside the gene matches: 15. The V gene's germline CDR1 is LGHDT and CDR2 YNNKEL (reference sequence). The CDR3: CASSQYELRGDFEDTQYF. The CDR3 DNA reads as TGTGCCAGCAGCCAATACGAGCTGCGGGGGGATTTCGAAGATACGCAGTATTTT.

The rearrangement links TRBV3-1 to TRBJ2-1; D is possibly TRBD2 (6 bases). The V and J ends lost 1 base and 4 bases respectively, with 8 bases between them. The CDR3 has 14 amino acids. The germline V gene has CDR1 LGHDT and CDR2 YNNKEL (reference sequence). This CDR3 is CASSQGRAYNEQFF. CDR3 DNA: TGTGCCAGCAGCCAAGGGAGGGCTTACAATGAGCAGTTCTTC.

The V call is TRBV4-3, the J call TRBJ2-7, with unresolved D. The V gene lost 0 bases and the J gene lost 0 bases, with 6 bases spanning the gap. Germline assignment: CDR1 LGHNA and CDR2 YSLEER. CDR3 size: 14 residues. CDR3 residues: CASSQDWTSYEQYF. The CDR3 nucleotides are TGCGCCAGCAGCCAAGATTGGACCTCCTACGAGCAGTACTTC.

The J gene is TRBJ2-5, the V gene TRBV9, with 11 bases aligning to TRBD2. In germline, CDR1 is SGDLS, CDR2 YYNGEE. After removal of 0 bases from V and 2 bases from J, the junction contained 9 bases not matched to a gene. The CDR3 totals 18 residues. Here the CDR3 reads CASSVATSGTVEQETQYF. CDR3 nucleotides: TGTGCCAGCAGCGTAGCGACTAGCGGGACCGTCGAACAAGAGACCCAGTACTTC.

This clonotype was observed a handful of times. This chain joins TRBV20-1 and TRBJ1-1, with D tentatively TRBD1 (5 bases). The germline V gene has CDR1 DFQATT and CDR2 SNEGSKA (reference sequence). This CDR3 has 10 residues. V was pared by 4 bases and J by 11 bases, with 11 bases between. CDR3 protein: CSAIRREAFF. The CDR3 bases are TGCAGTGCTATTCGCAGGGAGGCTTTCTTT.

This clonotype was seen many times. The J gene is TRBJ2-3, the V gene TRBV20-1, with unresolved D. Germline V gives CDR1 DFQATT, CDR2 SNEGSKA (reference sequence). The length of the CDR3 is 13 residues. The V gene lost 3 bases and the J gene lost 0 bases, with 7 bases spanning the gap. DNA for the CDR3: TGCAGTGCTAGGGTAGGGAGCACAGATACGCAGTATTTT. The encoded protein is CSARVGSTDTQYF.

The table lists this clonotype with a few counts. This sequence joins TRBV20-1 and TRBJ2-7, with 7 bases lining up with TRBD1. CDR1 and CDR2 from the germline V gene are DFQATT and SNEGSKA (reference sequence). After removal of 5 bases from V and 2 bases from J, the junction contained 3 bases not matched to a gene. The CDR3 is made up of 12 amino acids. CDR3 bases: TGCAGTGCTCCGGGACAGACCTACGAGCAGTACTTC. It codes for CSAPGQTYEQYF.

This clonotype was seen a few times. The CDR3 region is CASRLGLARSYEQYF. The CDR3 DNA follows: TGTGCCAGCAGACTGGGACTAGCACGCTCCTACGAGCAGTACTTC. The chain has TRBV6-1 and TRBJ2-7; the match to TRBD2 covers 9 bases. This CDR3 has 15 amino acids. Trimming cost V 6 bases and J 0 bases; bases outside gene matches: 6. Germline CDR1 is MNHNS and CDR2 is SASEGT.

This clonotype came up many times. This sequence joins TRBV6-1 and TRBJ2-1, with D unresolved. The germline V gene encodes CDR1 MNHNS and CDR2 SASEGT. The CDR3 has 12 residues. V lost 7 bases to trimming and J lost 3 bases, with 7 bases between them. CDR3 nucleotide sequence: TGTGCCAGCAAGACTTTCTACAATGAGCAGTTCTTC. Residues: CASKTFYNEQFF.

This clonotype was counted only a few times. This chain joins TRBV4-1 and TRBJ2-3; D gene ambiguous. This CDR3 spans 15 amino acids. Trimming took off 4 bases at V and 0 bases at J, with 11 bases between the two ends. CDR1 is MGHRA and CDR2 is YSYEKL in the germline V gene. For the CDR3, the DNA is TGCGCCAGCAGCCTGGACGAGACAAGCACAGATACGCAGTATTTT. Translating gives CASSLDETSTDTQYF.

V is TRBV5-1 and J is TRBJ2-1; D call uncertain. The CDR3 runs to 13 residues. The V gene lost 3 bases and the J gene lost 8 bases, with 12 bases spanning the gap. Germline V gene sequence: CDR1 SGHRS, CDR2 YFSETQ. CDR3 bases: TGCGCCAGCAGCTGGTCTTTAGACGATGAGCAGTTCTTC. Protein sequence: CASSWSLDDEQFF. Supplemented by reference TRBV5-1 and TRBJ2-1, the full variable domain reads KAGVTQTPRYLIKTRGQQVTLSCSPISGHRSVSWYQQTPGQGLQFLFEYFSETQRNKGNFPGRFSGRQFSNSRSEMNVSTLELGDSALYLCASSWSLDDEQFFGPGTRLTVL.

Regarding this clonotype: This sequence may be a read error, since a much larger clone differs from it by one base. The V and J genes are TRBV7-2 and TRBJ2-3; 9 bases line up with TRBD2. The CDR3 extends over 16 amino acids. Germline lookup yields CDR1 SGHTA and CDR2 FQGNSA. Trimming cost V 5 bases and J 2 bases; bases outside gene matches: 8. CDR3 sequence (DNA): TGTGCCAGCAGCCCCTGGACTAGCGTGAACACAGATACGCAGTATTTT. Residues: CASSPWTSVNTDTQYF.

The rearrangement links TRBV5-1 to TRBJ2-4; 12 bases align to TRBD2. V shed 4 bases and J 0 bases; nucleotides not matched to a gene: 11. Germline V gene data show CDR1 as SGHRS and CDR2 as YFSETQ. The length of the CDR3 is 19 residues. For the CDR3, the DNA is TGCGCCAGCAGCCTGACTAGCGGGAGAGGACCTATAGCCAAAAACATTCAGTACTTC. Its translation is CASSLTSGRGPIAKNIQYF.

This clonotype occurred a few times. V and J are TRBV7-8 and TRBJ1-4, with 8 nucleotides matching TRBD1. CDR1 is SGHVS and CDR2 is FQNEAQ in the germline V gene. V was clipped by 3 bases and J by 8 bases; unmatched bases: 5. CDR3 length equals 14 residues. For the CDR3, the DNA is TGTGCCAGCAGCTTCGGGACAGGAGGAGAAAAACTGTTTTTT. Protein: CASSFGTGGEKLFF.

This clonotype was seen ten or more times. This chain links TRBV11-2 with TRBJ1-5; 9 bases align to TRBD1. CDR1 is SGHAT and CDR2 is FQNNGV in the germline V gene. Unmatched junction bases numbered 10, after V lost 1 base and J lost 3 bases. The CDR3 is 18 amino acids. CDR3: CASSLGDRELAFNQPQHF. The CDR3 DNA sequence: TGTGCCAGCAGCTTAGGGGACAGGGAATTAGCATTCAATCAGCCCCAGCATTTT.

The V call is TRBV29-1, the J call TRBJ2-7; perhaps TRBD2 as D (6 bases). In germline, CDR1 is SQVTM, CDR2 ANQGSEA. Trimming removed 1 base at V and 5 bases at J, with 15 bases between. The CDR3 totals 14 residues. The CDR3 loop is CSVEGLGGVDEQYF. The CDR3 DNA sequence: TGCAGCGTTGAAGGGTTAGGAGGGGTCGACGAGCAGTACTTC.

This clonotype appeared a few times. The J gene is TRBJ2-7, the V gene TRBV13; D is perhaps TRBD2 (7 bases). The CDR3 contains 16 residues. V was trimmed by 4 bases and J by 0 bases, leaving 16 bases between them. Germline CDR1 reads PRHDT; CDR2 reads FYEKMQ (reference sequence). The chain's CDR3 is CASSYNPRGGSYEQYF. The DNA for the CDR3 is TGTGCCAGCAGCTACAACCCAAGGGGGGGCTCCTACGAGCAGTACTTC.

This clonotype was found a few times. This chain joins TRBV3-1 and TRBJ2-3; TRBD2 is a possible D gene (5 bases). The CDR3 sequence is 16 residues long. The V end was cut by 0 bases, the J end by 0 bases, with 10 bases between. Germline-derived CDR1 and CDR2 are LGHDT and YNNKEL (reference sequence). The CDR3 loop is CASSQEPGSSTDTQYF. The DNA for the CDR3 is TGTGCCAGCAGCCAAGAACCGGGGTCGAGCACAGATACGCAGTATTTT.

The rearrangement joins TRBV7-2 to TRBJ2-7, with 9 positions matching TRBD1. J was trimmed by 7 bases and V by 0 bases; bases with no gene match: 10. The germline V gene has CDR1 SGHTA and CDR2 FQGNSA. The CDR3 is made up of 16 amino acids. The CDR3 loop reads CASSLAGDRDLGEQYF. The CDR3 coding sequence is TGTGCCAGCAGCTTAGCGGGGGACAGGGACCTTGGAGAGCAGTACTTC.